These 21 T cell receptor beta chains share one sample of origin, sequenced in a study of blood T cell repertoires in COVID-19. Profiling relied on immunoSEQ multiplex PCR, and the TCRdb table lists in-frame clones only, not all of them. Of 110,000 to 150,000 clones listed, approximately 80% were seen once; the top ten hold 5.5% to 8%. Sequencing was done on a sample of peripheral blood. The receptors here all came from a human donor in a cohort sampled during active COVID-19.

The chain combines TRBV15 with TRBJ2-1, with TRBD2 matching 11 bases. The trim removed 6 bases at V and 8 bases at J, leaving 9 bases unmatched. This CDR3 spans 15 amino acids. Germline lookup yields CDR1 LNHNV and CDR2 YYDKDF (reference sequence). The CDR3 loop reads CATSPSGGTRDEQFF. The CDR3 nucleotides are TGTGCCACCAGTCCTAGCGGGGGGACTCGCGATGAGCAGTTCTTC.

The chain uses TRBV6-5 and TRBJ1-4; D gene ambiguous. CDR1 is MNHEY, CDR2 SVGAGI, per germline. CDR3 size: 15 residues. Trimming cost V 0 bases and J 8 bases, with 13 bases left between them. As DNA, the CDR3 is TGTGCCAGCAGTTACTCGACTACGGGAAGGGAAAAACTGTTTTTT. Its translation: CASSYSTTGREKLFF.

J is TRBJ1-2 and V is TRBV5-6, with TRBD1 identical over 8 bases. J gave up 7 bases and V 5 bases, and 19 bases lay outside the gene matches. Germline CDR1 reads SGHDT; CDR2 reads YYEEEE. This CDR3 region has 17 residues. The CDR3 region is CASSLRVSGGRPSGYTF. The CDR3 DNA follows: TGTGCCAGCAGTTTGAGAGTATCAGGGGGCCGCCCCTCTGGCTACACCTTC. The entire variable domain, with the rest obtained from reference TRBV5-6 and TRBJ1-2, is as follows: DAGVTQSPTHLIKTRGQQVTLRCSPKSGHDTVSWYQQALGQGPQFIFQYYEEEERQRGNFPDRFSGHQFPNYSSELNVNALLLGDSALYLCASSLRVSGGRPSGYTFGSGTRLTVV.

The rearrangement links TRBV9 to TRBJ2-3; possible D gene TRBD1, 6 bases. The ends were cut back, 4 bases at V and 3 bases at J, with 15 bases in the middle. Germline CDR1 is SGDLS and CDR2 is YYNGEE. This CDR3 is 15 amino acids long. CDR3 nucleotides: TGTGCCAGCAGCACAGTAGGGGGATATACAGATACGCAGTATTTT. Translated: CASSTVGGYTDTQYF.

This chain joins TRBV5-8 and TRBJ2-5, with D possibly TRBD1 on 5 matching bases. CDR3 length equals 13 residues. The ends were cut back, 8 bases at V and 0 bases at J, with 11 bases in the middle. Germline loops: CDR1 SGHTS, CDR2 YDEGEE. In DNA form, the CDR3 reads TGTGCCAGTAACATAGGGGACCAAGAGACCCAGTACTTC. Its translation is CASNIGDQETQYF.

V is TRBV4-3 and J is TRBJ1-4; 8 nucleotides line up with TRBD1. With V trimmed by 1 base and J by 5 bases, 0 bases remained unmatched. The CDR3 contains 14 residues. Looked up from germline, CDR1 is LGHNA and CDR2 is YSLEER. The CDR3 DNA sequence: TGCGCCAGCAGCCAAGGGACAGGGAATGAAAAACTGTTTTTT. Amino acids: CASSQGTGNEKLFF.

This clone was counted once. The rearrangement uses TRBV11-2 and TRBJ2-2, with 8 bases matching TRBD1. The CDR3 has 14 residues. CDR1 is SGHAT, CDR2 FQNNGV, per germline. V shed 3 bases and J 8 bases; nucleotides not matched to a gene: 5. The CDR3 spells CASSFQGAEGELFF. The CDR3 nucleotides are TGTGCCAGCAGCTTCCAGGGGGCTGAGGGGGAGCTGTTTTTT.

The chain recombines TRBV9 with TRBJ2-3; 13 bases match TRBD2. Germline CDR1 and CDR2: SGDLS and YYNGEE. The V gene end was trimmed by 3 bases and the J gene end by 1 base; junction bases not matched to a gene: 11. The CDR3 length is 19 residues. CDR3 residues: CASSARTGGLAGGTDTQYF. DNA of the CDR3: TGTGCCAGCAGCGCGAGGACAGGTGGACTAGCGGGGGGCACAGATACGCAGTATTTT.

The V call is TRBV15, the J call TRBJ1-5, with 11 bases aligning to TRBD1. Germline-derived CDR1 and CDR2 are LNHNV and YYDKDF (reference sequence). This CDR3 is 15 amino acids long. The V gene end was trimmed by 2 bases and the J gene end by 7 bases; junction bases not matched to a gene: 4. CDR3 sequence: CATSRLGQGGQPQHF. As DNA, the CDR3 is TGTGCCACCAGCAGATTGGGACAGGGGGGACAGCCCCAGCATTTT.

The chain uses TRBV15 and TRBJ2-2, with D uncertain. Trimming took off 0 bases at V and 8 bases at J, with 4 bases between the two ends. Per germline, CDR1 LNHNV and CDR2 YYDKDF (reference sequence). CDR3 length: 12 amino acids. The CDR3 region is CATSRDEGELFF. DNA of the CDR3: TGTGCCACCAGCAGAGATGAGGGGGAGCTGTTTTTT.

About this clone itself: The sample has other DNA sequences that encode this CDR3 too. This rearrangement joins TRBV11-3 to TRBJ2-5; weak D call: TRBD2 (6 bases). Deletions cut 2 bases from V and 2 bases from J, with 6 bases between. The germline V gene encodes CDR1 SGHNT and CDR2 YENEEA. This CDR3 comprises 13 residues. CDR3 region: CASSLRGQETQYF. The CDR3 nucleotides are TGTGCCAGCAGCTTACGGGGGCAAGAGACCCAGTACTTC.

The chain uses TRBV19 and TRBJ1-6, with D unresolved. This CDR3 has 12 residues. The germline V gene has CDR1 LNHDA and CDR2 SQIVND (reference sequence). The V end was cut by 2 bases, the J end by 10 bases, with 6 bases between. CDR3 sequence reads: CASSISRSPLHF. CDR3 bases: TGTGCCAGTAGTATATCCAGATCACCCCTCCACTTT.

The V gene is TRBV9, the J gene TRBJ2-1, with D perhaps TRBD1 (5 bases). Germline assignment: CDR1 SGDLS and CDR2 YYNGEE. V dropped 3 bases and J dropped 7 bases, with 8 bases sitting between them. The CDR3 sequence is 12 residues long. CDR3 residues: CASSEQDNEQFF. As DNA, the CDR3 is TGTGCCAGCAGCGAACAGGATAATGAGCAGTTCTTC.

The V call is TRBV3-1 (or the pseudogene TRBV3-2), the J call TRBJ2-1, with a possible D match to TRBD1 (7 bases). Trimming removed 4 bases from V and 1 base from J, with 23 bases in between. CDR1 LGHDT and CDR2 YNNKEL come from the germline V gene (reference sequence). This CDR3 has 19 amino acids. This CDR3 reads CASSRVPTQGGSSYNEQFF. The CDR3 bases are TGTGCCAGCAGCCGCGTCCCTACTCAGGGGGGCAGTTCCTACAATGAGCAGTTCTTC.

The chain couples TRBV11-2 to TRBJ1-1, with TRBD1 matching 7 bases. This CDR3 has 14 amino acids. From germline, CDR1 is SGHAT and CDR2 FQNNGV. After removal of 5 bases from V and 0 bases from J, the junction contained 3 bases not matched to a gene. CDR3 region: CASSPTGMNTEAFF. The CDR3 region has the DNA TGTGCCAGCAGCCCGACAGGGATGAACACTGAAGCTTTCTTT. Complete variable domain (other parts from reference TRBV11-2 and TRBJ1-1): EAGVAQSPRYKIIEKRQSVAFWCNPISGHATLYWYQQILGQGPKLLIQFQNNGVVDDSQLPKDRFSAERLKGVDSTLKIQPAKLEDSAVYLCASSPTGMNTEAFFGQGTRLTVV.

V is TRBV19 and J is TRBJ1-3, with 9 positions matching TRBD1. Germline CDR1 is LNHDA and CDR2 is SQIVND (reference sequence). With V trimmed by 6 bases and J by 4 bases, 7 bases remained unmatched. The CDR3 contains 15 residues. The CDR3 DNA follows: TGTGCCAGTAGCCGAGACAGGGGGGAAGGAAACACCATATATTTT. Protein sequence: CASSRDRGEGNTIYF. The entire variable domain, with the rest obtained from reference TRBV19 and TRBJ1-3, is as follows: DGGITQSPKYLFRKEGQNVTLSCEQNLNHDAMYWYRQDPGQGLRLIYYSQIVNDFQKGDIAEGYSVSREKKESFPLTVTSAQKNPTAFYLCASSRDRGEGNTIYFGEGSWLTVV.

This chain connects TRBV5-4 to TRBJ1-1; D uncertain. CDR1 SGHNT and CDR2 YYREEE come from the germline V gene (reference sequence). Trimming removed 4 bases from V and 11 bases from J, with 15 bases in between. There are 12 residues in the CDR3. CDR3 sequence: CASSAGGGGAFF. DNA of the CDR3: TGTGCCAGCAGCGCGGGTGGAGGTGGGGCTTTCTTT.

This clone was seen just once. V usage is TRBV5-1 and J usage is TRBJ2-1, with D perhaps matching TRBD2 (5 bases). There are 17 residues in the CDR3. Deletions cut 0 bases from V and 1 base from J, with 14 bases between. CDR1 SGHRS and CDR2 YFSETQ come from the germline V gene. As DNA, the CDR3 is TGCGCCAGCAGCTTGGCGGGCACCCGGGAATCCTACAATGAGCAGTTCTTC. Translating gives CASSLAGTRESYNEQFF.

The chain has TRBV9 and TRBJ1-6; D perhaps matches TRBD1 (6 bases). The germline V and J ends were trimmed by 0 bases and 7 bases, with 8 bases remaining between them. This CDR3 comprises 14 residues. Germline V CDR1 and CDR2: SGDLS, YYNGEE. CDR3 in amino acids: CASSVEDRNSPLHF. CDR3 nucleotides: TGTGCCAGCAGCGTAGAGGACAGAAATTCACCCCTCCACTTT.

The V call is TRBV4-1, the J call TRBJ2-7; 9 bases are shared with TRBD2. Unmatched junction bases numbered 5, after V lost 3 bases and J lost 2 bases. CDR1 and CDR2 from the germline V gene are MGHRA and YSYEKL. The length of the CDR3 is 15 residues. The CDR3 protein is CASSQREGGPYEQYF. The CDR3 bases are TGCGCCAGCAGCCAGCGGGAGGGGGGGCCCTACGAGCAGTACTTC.

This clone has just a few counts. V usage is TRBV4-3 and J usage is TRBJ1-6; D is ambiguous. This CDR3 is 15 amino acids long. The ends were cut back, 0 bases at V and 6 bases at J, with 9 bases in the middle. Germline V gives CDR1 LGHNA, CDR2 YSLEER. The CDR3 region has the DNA TGCGCCAGCAGCCAAGATCCCAGAAGTAATTCACCCCTCCACTTT. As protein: CASSQDPRSNSPLHF.